This T cell receptor (beta chain) was recorded in a study of control samples from healthy donors and cancer patients. This clone was observed a handful of times. Clones were sequenced by immunoSEQ multiplex PCR, and TCRdb holds only the in-frame ones, with some missing. The sample lists about 86,000 clones, 94% occurring once. The TCR sequence derives from a woman between 18 and 29 years old in good health. Sequences were obtained from blood.

CDR3 DNA sequence: TGTGCCAGCAGCTTAACCCAACGACAGGGAACCCCTGGGGCCAACGTCCTGACTTTC. Its protein product is CASSLTQRQGTPGANVLTF. V is TRBV7-3 and J is TRBJ2-6; 7 bases map to TRBD1. Germline values: CDR1 SGHTA, CDR2 FQGTGA. Trimming took 0 bases from V and 2 from J; bases not matched to a gene: 10. The CDR3 has 19 residues.